This T cell receptor (beta chain) emerged from a study of response to subunit inactivated influenza vaccine. Study-level results: Each seasonal influenza vaccination recruits few new T cells, the authors suggested.

Note on this clonotype: The antigen is unknown.

A single record per CDR3 protein comes from TCRdb applying MiXCR to the RT-PCR reads. This sample yields 430,000 or so distinct CDR3 sequences, of which about 10% are seen a single time; approximately 12% belongs to the top ten. The CDR3 totals 16 residues. Deletions cut 1 base from V and 8 bases from J, with 17 bases between. The clonotype comes from a man aged 50 or older who received an inactivated influenza vaccine. The rearrangement links TRBV12-3 or TRBV12-4 to TRBJ1-4; D perhaps matches TRBD1 (6 bases). The sample was PBMCs from blood, taken 40 to 50 days after vaccination. The CDR3 reads CASSLEGVTDKEKLFF. DNA of the CDR3: TGTGCCAGCAGTTTAGAGGGGGTGACAGATAAGGAAAAACTGTTTTTT.